These 28 T cell receptor beta chains were sequenced from one sample in a study of cytomegalovirus exposure and HLA in healthy donors. Data came from immunoSEQ multiplex PCR; TCRdb stores just in-frame clones and leaves some out. The sample carries some 240,000 clones, less than 85% recorded once. The sequenced sample was PBMCs. These receptors were taken from a woman between 18 and 29 years old in good health and CMV-seronegative.

This chain links TRBV6-1 with TRBJ2-7; D could derive from TRBD1 or TRBD2 (5 bases each). Trimming stripped 1 base from V and 4 bases from J, with 17 bases between. The CDR3 sequence is 16 residues long. Germline CDR1 is MNHNS and CDR2 is SASEGT. CDR3 residues: CASSEGGNRAYYEQYF. CDR3 in DNA: TGTGCCAGCAGTGAAGGGGGGAATCGGGCCTATTACGAGCAGTACTTC.

The chain uses TRBV18 and TRBJ1-4; D possibly corresponds to TRBD1 (6 bases). V dropped 3 bases and J dropped 7 bases, with 15 bases sitting between them. Germline V gene sequence: CDR1 KGHSH, CDR2 LQKENI. This CDR3 comprises 15 residues. CDR3 coding DNA: TGTGCCAGCTCACCCACAGGGCGCGTGGGTGAAAAACTGTTTTTT. It codes for CASSPTGRVGEKLFF. Using reference TRBV18 and TRBJ1-4 for the parts outside the CDR3, the full variable domain is NAGVMQNPRHLVRRRGQEARLRCSPMKGHSHVYWYRQLPEEGLKFMVYLQKENIIDESGMPKERFSAEFPKEGPSILRIQQVVRGDSAAYFCASSPTGRVGEKLFFGSGTQLSVL.

V is TRBV30 and J is TRBJ1-5; possibly TRBD1 for D (5 bases). The CDR3 extends over 14 amino acids. The germline V gene has CDR1 GTSNPN and CDR2 SVGIG (reference sequence). Between the trimmed V and J ends, which lost 0 bases and 6 bases, there was a span of 12 bases. This CDR3 is CAWSVSRVRQPQHF. Written as DNA, the CDR3 is TGTGCCTGGAGTGTAAGCAGGGTTCGTCAGCCCCAGCATTTT. Full variable domain (missing parts from reference TRBV30 and TRBJ1-5): SQTIHQWPATLVQPVGSPLSLECTVEGTSNPNLYWYRQAAGRGLQLLFYSVGIGQISSEVPQNLSASRPQDRQFILSSKKLLLSDSGFYLCAWSVSRVRQPQHFGDGTRLSIL.

V is TRBV5-1 and J is TRBJ2-3; no clear D gene. Trimming removed 0 bases from V and 5 bases from J, with 10 bases in between. CDR1 is SGHRS and CDR2 is YFSETQ in the germline V gene. There are 14 residues in the CDR3. CDR3 nucleotides: TGCGCCAGCAGCTTGGAGCCCCCTCAAGATACGCAGTATTTT. This codes for CASSLEPPQDTQYF.

The gene calls are TRBV27 and TRBJ2-1, with D unresolved. The CDR3 runs to 11 residues. Trimming removed 5 bases at V and 8 bases at J, with 7 bases between. CDR1 MNHEY and CDR2 SMNVEV come from the germline V gene (reference sequence). The chain's CDR3 is CASSQFDEQFF. The CDR3 DNA reads as TGTGCCAGCAGTCAGTTCGATGAGCAGTTCTTC.

The chain combines TRBV12-5 with TRBJ1-6; possibly TRBD1 for D (5 bases). In germline, CDR1 is LGHNT, CDR2 FRNRAP. Trimming stripped 0 bases from V and 4 bases from J, with 13 bases between. This CDR3 has 17 amino acids. CDR3 region: CASGLVSSGDYNSPLHF. The CDR3 nucleotides read TGTGCTAGTGGTTTGGTTTCCTCGGGGGATTATAATTCACCCCTCCACTTT.

The CDR3 reads CASSLDGRGTTNEKLFF. The CDR3 DNA reads TGTGCCAGCAGCTTAGATGGACGGGGTACGACTAATGAAAAACTGTTTTTT. V usage is TRBV11-3 and J usage is TRBJ1-4; D gene unclear. Germline assignment: CDR1 SGHNT and CDR2 YENEEA. CDR3 length: 17 amino acids. V was shortened by 0 bases and J by 2 bases, with 13 bases between the two germline ends.

Only one count was recorded for this clone. The rearrangement joins TRBV11-2 to TRBJ2-3, with D uncertain. Trimming stripped 0 bases from V and 1 base from J, with 5 bases between. CDR3 length equals 14 residues. Per the germline V gene, CDR1 is SGHAT and CDR2 is FQNNGV. CDR3 region: CASSLDHGTDTQYF. The CDR3 region has the DNA TGTGCCAGCAGCTTAGATCACGGCACAGATACGCAGTATTTT.

The V gene is TRBV7-2, the J gene TRBJ1-2, with TRBD1 identical over 10 bases. Trimming cost V 1 base and J 1 base; bases outside gene matches: 0. This CDR3 spans 15 amino acids. Per the germline V gene, CDR1 is SGHTA and CDR2 is FQGNSA. The CDR3 sequence is CASSLGDRGNYGYTF. The CDR3 DNA reads TGTGCCAGCAGCTTAGGGGACAGGGGTAACTATGGCTACACCTTC.

The J gene is TRBJ2-7, the V gene TRBV28, with D uncertain. The CDR3 is 15 residues long. Germline values: CDR1 MDHEN, CDR2 SYDVKM. V dropped 2 bases and J dropped 3 bases, with 14 bases sitting between them. DNA of the CDR3: TGTGCCAGCAGTTTAGTCTCGACACTAAACTACGAGCAGTACTTC. It encodes CASSLVSTLNYEQYF.

This chain uses TRBV2 with TRBJ1-5; 12 bases are shared with TRBD1. In germline, CDR1 is SNHLY, CDR2 FYNNEI. This CDR3 contains 16 residues. V lost 7 bases and J lost 1; bases outside the gene matches: 5. The CDR3 region has the DNA TGTGCCAGCATCCGGGACAGGGGGCTCAGCAATCAGCCCCAGCATTTT. Protein sequence: CASIRDRGLSNQPQHF.

The chain couples TRBV6-1 to TRBJ2-1; 8 nucleotides agree with TRBD2. The CDR3 sequence is 15 residues long. After removal of 3 bases from V and 6 bases from J, the junction contained 7 bases not matched to a gene. Looked up from germline, CDR1 is MNHNS and CDR2 is SASEGT. The CDR3 protein is CASSEGVAGSNEQFF. As DNA, the CDR3 is TGTGCCAGCAGTGAGGGGGTAGCGGGATCCAATGAGCAGTTCTTC.

The gene calls are TRBV13 and TRBJ1-2, with D perhaps TRBD1 (6 bases). Looked up from germline, CDR1 is PRHDT and CDR2 is FYEKMQ (reference sequence). The CDR3 spans 13 residues. Trimming left V 7 bases short and J 4 bases short, with 13 bases between. This CDR3 reads CASTERGFYGYTF. CDR3 coding DNA: TGTGCCAGCACGGAGAGGGGGTTCTATGGCTACACCTTC.

The CDR3 protein is CASSPAAGTNYGYTF. DNA for the CDR3: TGTGCCAGCTCACCGGCCGCGGGAACTAACTATGGCTACACCTTC. The V and J genes are TRBV18 and TRBJ1-2, with D uncertain. Germline CDR1 reads KGHSH; CDR2 reads LQKENI. The CDR3 runs to 15 residues. With 3 bases removed from V and 0 bases from J, the gap between germline ends came to 11 bases.

V is TRBV5-1 and J is TRBJ1-2; D not resolved. The CDR3 has 15 residues. Germline V gene lookup returns CDR1 SGHRS and CDR2 YFSETQ. Trimming left V 0 bases short and J 0 bases short, with 9 bases between. CDR3 protein: CASSLDVGPNYGYTF. In DNA, the CDR3 is TGCGCCAGCAGCTTGGATGTAGGACCTAACTATGGCTACACCTTC. Filled out from reference TRBV5-1 and TRBJ1-2, the complete variable domain reads KAGVTQTPRYLIKTRGQQVTLSCSPISGHRSVSWYQQTPGQGLQFLFEYFSETQRNKGNFPGRFSGRQFSNSRSEMNVSTLELGDSALYLCASSLDVGPNYGYTFGSGTRLTVV.

About this clone itself: A junction boundary mismatches the germline segment, possibly from a read error. The V and J genes are TRBV6-5 and TRBJ2-5; 11 bases are shared with TRBD2. This CDR3 contains 13 residues. The germline V gene encodes CDR1 MNHEY and CDR2 SVGAGI. The CDR3 DNA sequence: TGTGCCAGCCGTCCGGGACTAGCGGATGTCCTAGACTTC. Amino acid sequence: CASRPGLADVLDF.

The chain employs TRBV5-1 and TRBJ1-5; D gene ambiguous. The CDR3 consists of 15 residues. The V gene's germline CDR1 is SGHRS and CDR2 YFSETQ. The ends were cut back, 7 bases at V and 4 bases at J, with 18 bases in the middle. The DNA of the CDR3 is TGCGCCAGCGAACCCCGGAAGGTTGTTAATCAGCCCCAGCATTTT. This translates into CASEPRKVVNQPQHF.

This chain connects TRBV6-5 to TRBJ1-2; no clear D. Deletions cut 6 bases from V and 8 bases from J, with 16 bases between. This CDR3 region has 13 residues. CDR1 and CDR2 from the germline V gene are MNHEY and SVGAGI. The DNA for the CDR3 is TGTGCCAGCAGCTCCGGGCCAATCGGCGGCTACACCTTC. This sequence encodes CASSSGPIGGYTF.

The V call is TRBV18, the J call TRBJ1-2; a possible D gene is TRBD1 (6 bases). This CDR3 has 15 residues. Germline CDR1 KGHSH, CDR2 LQKENI. V dropped 3 bases and J dropped 0 bases, with 11 bases sitting between them. CDR3 nucleotide sequence: TGTGCCAGCTCACCCGGGACACCAGCTAACTATGGCTACACCTTC. Its protein is CASSPGTPANYGYTF.

The chain employs TRBV15 and TRBJ1-4; no definite D call. V lost 3 bases to trimming and J lost 4 bases, with 6 bases between them. Germline V CDR1 and CDR2: LNHNV, YYDKDF (reference sequence). The CDR3 length is 13 residues. The CDR3 DNA follows: TGTGCCACCAGCAGGGGGATTAATGAAAAACTGTTTTTT. Protein product: CATSRGINEKLFF.

This chain uses TRBV4-1 with TRBJ2-3, with 12 nucleotides matching TRBD2. Germline CDR1 reads MGHRA; CDR2 reads YSYEKL. CDR3 length equals 16 residues. V lost 2 bases and J lost 6; bases outside the gene matches: 6. The CDR3, as DNA: TGCGCCAGCAGCCAACCGACTAGCGGGAGAAGTGATACGCAGTATTTT. Encoded protein: CASSQPTSGRSDTQYF.

This clone has just a few counts. This chain connects TRBV6-6 to TRBJ2-2, with unresolved D. Trimming left V 8 bases short and J 0 bases short, with 16 bases between. Looked up from germline, CDR1 is MNHNY and CDR2 is SVGAGI (reference sequence). The CDR3 length is 16 residues. CDR3: CASCPPGRANTGELFF. CDR3 nucleotides: TGTGCCAGCTGTCCCCCAGGACGTGCGAACACCGGGGAGCTGTTTTTT.

In DNA form, the CDR3 reads TGTGCCAGTAGCAACCTACAGGGGGAGGGCACTGAAGCTTTCTTT. Protein: CASSNLQGEGTEAFF. The chain uses TRBV19 and TRBJ1-1, with 8 nucleotides matching TRBD1. Per the germline V gene, CDR1 is LNHDA and CDR2 is SQIVND (reference sequence). There are 15 residues in the CDR3. V gave up 6 bases and J gave up 4 bases; unmatched junction bases: 10.

V is TRBV28 and J is TRBJ1-4; D call uncertain. The CDR3 is 14 amino acids. Trimming removed 3 bases from V and 6 bases from J, with 11 bases in between. In germline, CDR1 is MDHEN, CDR2 SYDVKM. Here the CDR3 reads CASSLNAGYEKLFF. CDR3 nucleotide sequence: TGTGCCAGCAGTTTGAATGCAGGTTATGAAAAACTGTTTTTT.

This rearrangement joins TRBV27 to TRBJ2-1, with 7 nucleotides matching TRBD2. The CDR3 has 15 residues. V shed 2 bases and J 2 bases; nucleotides not matched to a gene: 3. The germline CDR1 and CDR2 sequences are MNHEY and SMNVEV (reference sequence). CDR3 nucleotides: TGTGCCAGCAGTTTAACGGGAGGACCCTACAATGAGCAGTTCTTC. It is translated as CASSLTGGPYNEQFF.

The chain is built from TRBV5-1 and TRBJ1-1, with D unresolved. From germline, CDR1 is SGHRS and CDR2 YFSETQ. CDR3 size: 15 residues. V was trimmed by 3 bases and J by 0 bases, leaving 12 bases between them. CDR3 sequence (DNA): TGCGCCAGCAGCTCGGAGCCGGAGGTGAACACTGAAGCTTTCTTT. This sequence encodes CASSSEPEVNTEAFF. The full variable domain, rest sourced from reference TRBV5-1 and TRBJ1-1, is KAGVTQTPRYLIKTRGQQVTLSCSPISGHRSVSWYQQTPGQGLQFLFEYFSETQRNKGNFPGRFSGRQFSNSRSEMNVSTLELGDSALYLCASSSEPEVNTEAFFGQGTRLTVV.

The chain is built from TRBV30 and TRBJ1-1; 7 positions match TRBD1. The junction had 4 bases not matched to a gene; V was cut back by 5 bases and J by 4 bases. The CDR3 spans 12 residues. Germline CDR1 reads GTSNPN; CDR2 reads SVGIG (reference sequence). The CDR3 protein is CAWGEGATEAFF. CDR3 nucleotide sequence: TGTGCCTGGGGAGAGGGGGCCACTGAAGCTTTCTTT.

The chain uses TRBV5-1 and TRBJ2-1, with TRBD2 identical over 10 bases. Trimming removed 0 bases from V and 2 bases from J; junction bases left unmatched: 5. The CDR3 covers 17 residues. Germline V gives CDR1 SGHRS, CDR2 YFSETQ. The CDR3 spells CASSLALAGAAYNEQFF. CDR3 nucleotide sequence: TGCGCCAGCAGCTTGGCCCTAGCGGGAGCCGCCTACAATGAGCAGTTCTTC.